A selection of T cell receptor beta chains follows, all from one sample in a study of lymphopenia after photon versus proton radiotherapy. Using immunoSEQ multiplex PCR, the repertoire was profiled, and TCRdb retains in-frame clones only, with some absent. The table lists roughly 30,000 clones, approximately 95% of them singletons. The specimen comprised peripheral blood, sampled from a patient treated with photon-based radiotherapy. The receptors derive from a woman between 45 and 65 years old with cholangiocarcinoma. Each CDR3 is given with its conserved first and last residue. A D gene is named only where the DNA matches it firmly. The size entry is marked missing in some rows and otherwise reads once, few, many or a size class.

cdr3_aa cdr3_nt j_call d_call clone_size v_call
CASMGARANYGYTF TGTGCCAGCATGGGGGCTCGGGCTAACTATGGCTACACCTTC TRBJ1-2 NA once TRBV27
CASSPGRSYEQYF TGTGCCAGCAGCCCGGGACGGTCCTACGAGCAGTACTTC TRBJ2-7 NA NA TRBV7-8
CASSLQGRNTEAFF TGTGCCAGCAGCTTACAAGGGAGGAACACTGAAGCTTTCTTT TRBJ1-1 NA NA TRBV7-2
CASGSGQPNEKLFF TGTGCTAGTGGGTCGGGACAGCCAAATGAAAAACTGTTTTTT TRBJ1-4 TRBD1 NA TRBV12-5
CASSTSGALGTQYF TGCGCCAGCAGTACTAGCGGGGCCTTAGGTACGCAGTATTTT TRBJ2-3 TRBD2 NA TRBV5-1
CSVATGVANYGYTF TGCAGCGTTGCTACAGGGGTTGCGAACTATGGCTACACCTTC TRBJ1-2 TRBD1 once TRBV29-1
CASSGYREINNQPQHF TGTGCCAGCAGTGGTTACAGGGAGATAAACAATCAGCCCCAGCATTTT TRBJ1-5 NA NA TRBV6-1
CASSPGLAGGTDTQYF TGTGCCAGCAGCCCAGGACTAGCGGGGGGCACAGATACGCAGTATTTT TRBJ2-3 TRBD2 NA TRBV7-2
CATSRPRDRVLLSTDTQYF TGTGCCACCAGCAGACCCCGGGACAGGGTACTTCTTAGCACAGATACGCAGTATTTT TRBJ2-3 TRBD1 NA TRBV15
CASSRTEAFF TGTGCCAGCAGCCGCACTGAAGCTTTCTTT TRBJ1-1 NA NA TRBV6-5
CASSRRAREDGYTF TGCGCCAGCAGCCGGAGGGCCAGGGAGGATGGCTACACCTTC TRBJ1-2 NA NA TRBV4-3
CASSSGTSGGNEQFF TGTGCCAGCAGCTCCGGGACTAGCGGGGGCAATGAGCAGTTCTTC TRBJ2-1 TRBD2 NA TRBV7-2
CASSVGGAGGYGYTF TGTGCCAGCAGCGTAGGTGGGGCAGGGGGGTATGGCTACACCTTC TRBJ1-2 TRBD1 NA TRBV9
CASSLATGTGAYGYTF TGCGCCAGCAGCTTGGCAACCGGGACAGGGGCCTATGGCTACACCTTC TRBJ1-2 TRBD1 once TRBV5-1
CASRAGNQPQHF TGTGCCAGCAGGGCAGGCAATCAGCCCCAGCATTTT TRBJ1-5 NA NA TRBV5-6
CASSLNRRQRFF TGTGCCAGCAGCTTAAACCGGAGACAAAGGTTCTTC TRBJ2-1 NA NA TRBV5-6
CASSLVGQVGYGYTF TGTGCCAGCAGCTTAGTCGGACAGGTTGGCTATGGCTACACCTTC TRBJ1-2 TRBD1 NA TRBV7-2
CASSPSNANYGYTF TGTGCCAGCTCACCTAGTAACGCTAACTATGGCTACACCTTC TRBJ1-2 NA NA TRBV18
CASSPRTENTEAFF TGTGCCAGTAGTCCTCGGACGGAAAACACTGAAGCTTTCTTT TRBJ1-1 NA once TRBV19
CASSDSNVGEQFF TGTGCCAGCAGTGACTCGAACGTTGGAGAGCAGTTCTTC TRBJ2-1 NA NA TRBV6-4
CASRQGSNSPLHF TGTGCCAGCAGGCAGGGGTCCAATTCACCCCTCCACTTT TRBJ1-6 NA NA TRBV7-9
CASSSGAPGGGYTF TGTGCCAGCTCCTCCGGGGCACCCGGGGGGGGCTACACCTTC TRBJ1-2 NA once TRBV6-5
CASRPGQGEDYGYTF TGTGCCAGCAGGCCGGGACAGGGGGAGGACTATGGCTACACCTTC TRBJ1-2 TRBD1 few TRBV6-4
CSLSRPPEAFF TGCAGCCTCTCTCGGCCGCCTGAGGCTTTCTTT TRBJ1-1 NA NA TRBV29-1
CASREQGSANYGYTF TGTGCCAGCAGAGAACAGGGGTCAGCTAACTATGGCTACACCTTC TRBJ1-2 TRBD1 NA TRBV6-1
CASSPAGGKNSPLHF TGTGCCAGCAGCCCAGCAGGGGGCAAGAATTCACCCCTCCACTTT TRBJ1-6 TRBD1 once TRBV14
CASSYAGQGARTEAFF TGTGCCAGCAGTTACGCAGGACAGGGGGCACGGACTGAAGCTTTCTTT TRBJ1-1 TRBD1 once TRBV6-5
CATSSGPGSDEQYF TGTGCCACCTCTTCCGGGCCAGGGAGCGACGAGCAGTACTTC TRBJ2-7 NA NA TRBV15
CASIGQDTSSYEQYF TGTGCCAGCATCGGACAGGACACTAGCTCCTACGAGCAGTACTTC TRBJ2-7 TRBD1 NA TRBV6-1
CASSPRQGGTEAFF TGTGCCAGCAGTCCTAGACAGGGAGGGACTGAAGCTTTCTTT TRBJ1-1 TRBD1 NA TRBV2
CASSWQGEETQYF TGCGCCAGCAGCTGGCAGGGGGAAGAGACCCAGTACTTC TRBJ2-5 TRBD1 NA TRBV5-1
CASSSTLHRGGWYEQYF TGTGCCAGCAGTTCCACCCTTCATCGGGGGGGGTGGTACGAGCAGTACTTC TRBJ2-7 TRBD2 NA TRBV27
CASSEPEFWHSGNTIYF TGTGCCAGCAGTGAACCAGAATTCTGGCACTCTGGAAACACCATATATTTT TRBJ1-3 NA NA TRBV6-1
CASSLGGRVILETQYF TGTGCCAGCAGCTTAGGGGGGAGGGTTATCCTAGAGACCCAGTACTTC TRBJ2-5 TRBD2 NA TRBV7-2
CASSIGSGGGDAFF TGTGCCAGTAGTATAGGATCGGGAGGGGGGGATGCTTTCTTT TRBJ1-1 NA NA TRBV19
CASGLLDNPAAHEQYF TGTGCTAGTGGTTTGCTCGACAACCCCGCCGCTCACGAGCAGTACTTC TRBJ2-7 NA NA TRBV12-5
CASSSGQLSNQPQHF TGTGCCAGCAGCTCGGGACAGCTTAGCAATCAGCCCCAGCATTTT TRBJ1-5 TRBD1 few TRBV5-6
CASSPGHSSYEQYF TGTGCTAGCAGCCCAGGGCACAGTTCCTACGAGCAGTACTTC TRBJ2-7 NA NA TRBV7-7
CASSLLPGQGPDTQYF TGTGCCAGCAGCCTACTACCGGGACAGGGCCCAGATACGCAGTATTTT TRBJ2-3 TRBD1 NA TRBV7-8
CASSIGTSGANVLTF TGTGCCAGTAGTATAGGAACCTCTGGGGCCAACGTCCTGACTTTC TRBJ2-6 NA NA TRBV19
CASSSGGQPQHF TGTGCCAGCAGCTCGGGCGGCCAGCCCCAGCATTTT TRBJ1-5 NA NA TRBV7-9
CASSTTRFAASEQYF TGTGCCAGTAGTACGACTAGATTTGCGGCTAGCGAGCAGTACTTC TRBJ2-7 NA NA TRBV19
CASTPSGGFYEQYF TGTGCCTCCACCCCAAGCGGGGGGTTCTACGAGCAGTACTTC TRBJ2-7 TRBD2 NA TRBV30
CASSGDNEQFF TGTGCCAGCAGTGGGGACAATGAGCAGTTCTTC TRBJ2-1 NA NA TRBV2
CAIRGHDSLDTIYF TGTGCCATCAGAGGACACGACTCGTTAGACACCATATATTTT TRBJ1-3 NA NA TRBV10-3
CASSQHKILAKNIQYF TGTGCCAGCAGCCAGCACAAGATTCTAGCCAAAAACATTCAGTACTTC TRBJ2-4 NA NA TRBV7-2
CASSGRTAPDTQYF TGTGCCAGCAGCGGACGGACAGCCCCAGATACGCAGTATTTT TRBJ2-3 NA NA TRBV5-4
CASNDRGGSLTEAFF TGTGCCAGTAATGATCGGGGTGGGTCCCTTACTGAAGCTTTCTTT TRBJ1-1 NA NA TRBV19
CASSLVQVGLGDEQYF TGTGCCAGCAGCTTAGTTCAAGTGGGGCTCGGTGACGAGCAGTACTTC TRBJ2-7 NA NA TRBV11-2
CASSSYGQFTEAFF TGCGCCAGCAGCTCGTATGGGCAGTTCACTGAAGCTTTCTTT TRBJ1-1 NA NA TRBV5-1